Presented here are 20 T cell receptor beta chains from one specimen sequenced in a study of shared clonotypes between healthy human individuals. Libraries were prepared by immunoSEQ multiplex PCR; TCRdb keeps only in-frame clonotypes and omits some of them. The sample records 500,000 to 550,000 clones, about 96% being singletons. The sequenced material came from naive CD4+ T cells sorted from blood. Subset specified: CD45RA+ positively selected. These receptors all come from a young woman in good health.

The rearrangement links TRBV2 to TRBJ2-7; TRBD2 is a possible D gene (7 bases). Germline assignment: CDR1 SNHLY and CDR2 FYNNEI. The CDR3 sequence is 15 residues long. The V end lost 2 bases, the J end lost 2 bases, and 13 bases lay between the germline ends. The CDR3: CASSEQGTTPYEQYF. The CDR3 nucleotides are TGTGCCAGCAGTGAACAGGGGACTACCCCCTACGAGCAGTACTTC.

The chain is built from TRBV28 and TRBJ1-1, with unresolved D. Germline CDR1 reads MDHEN; CDR2 reads SYDVKM. The CDR3 length is 14 residues. The V end was cut by 6 bases, the J end by 4 bases, with 15 bases between. The CDR3 DNA reads TGTGCCAGCAGACCCGATGGTCTTGGCACTGAAGCTTTCTTT. Protein sequence: CASRPDGLGTEAFF.

V gene TRBV10-2 combines with J gene TRBJ2-2; D is unclear. V was cut by 2 bases and J by 1 base, with 5 bases left in between. The CDR3 is 14 amino acids. The germline CDR1 and CDR2 sequences are WSHSY and SAAADI. CDR3 sequence reads: CASSEAVNTGELFF. CDR3 DNA: TGCGCCAGCAGTGAGGCCGTGAACACCGGGGAGCTGTTTTTT.

This chain joins TRBV2 and TRBJ1-1; D may be TRBD1 (6 bases). The V end lost 4 bases, the J end lost 1 base, and 13 bases lay between the germline ends. CDR1 SNHLY and CDR2 FYNNEI come from the germline V gene. The CDR3 covers 15 residues. CDR3 in amino acids: CASSAGQSTNTEAFF. CDR3 coding DNA: TGTGCCAGCAGTGCTGGACAGTCGACGAACACTGAAGCTTTCTTT.

The rearrangement uses TRBV7-9 and TRBJ1-1; tentatively, D is TRBD1 (5 bases). The CDR3 has 13 amino acids. With 5 bases removed from V and 2 bases from J, the gap between germline ends came to 9 bases. CDR1 and CDR2 (germline): SEHNR, FQNEAQ (reference sequence). The CDR3 sequence: CASSQGGNTEAFF. CDR3 nucleotide sequence: TGTGCCAGCAGCCAGGGAGGAAACACTGAAGCTTTCTTT.

This clone was counted a single time. The rearrangement uses TRBV11-3 and TRBJ2-3, with D perhaps matching TRBD1 (6 bases). The CDR3 sequence is 14 residues long. Germline CDR1 and CDR2: SGHNT and YENEEA. Trimming stripped 4 bases from V and 3 bases from J, with 11 bases between. CDR3 DNA sequence: TGTGCCAGCAGCTCGGGCAGGGGTACAGATACGCAGTATTTT. Translating gives CASSSGRGTDTQYF. The full variable domain, completed using reference TRBV11-3 and TRBJ2-3, is EAGVVQSPRYKIIEKKQPVAFWCNPISGHNTLYWYLQNLGQGPELLIRYENEEAVDDSQLPKDRFSAERLKGVDSTLKIQPAELGDSAVYLCASSSGRGTDTQYFGPGTRLTVL.

The chain couples TRBV18 to TRBJ1-2; tentative D call: TRBD1 (5 bases). The V gene lost 3 bases and the J gene lost 8 bases, with 16 bases spanning the gap. The germline gives CDR1 KGHSH, CDR2 LQKENI. There are 14 residues in the CDR3. The CDR3 here is CASSPGGTPPGYTF. Here the CDR3 DNA reads TGTGCCAGCTCACCGGGTGGGACCCCCCCCGGCTACACCTTC.

The rearrangement links TRBV19 to TRBJ1-5, with TRBD1 as a possible D gene (6 bases). This CDR3 has 15 residues. V was cut by 6 bases and J by 1 base, with 13 bases left in between. CDR1 and CDR2 (germline): LNHDA, SQIVND (reference sequence). The CDR3 coding sequence is TGTGCCAGTAGATTTAACAGGGACAGCAATCAGCCCCAGCATTTT. Its protein product is CASRFNRDSNQPQHF.

The V call is TRBV19, the J call TRBJ2-5, with TRBD1 identical over 8 bases. Looked up from germline, CDR1 is LNHDA and CDR2 is SQIVND (reference sequence). This CDR3 comprises 17 residues. The junction had 10 bases not matched to a gene; V was cut back by 2 bases and J by 2 bases. The CDR3 loop reads CASSIQGARGVQETQYF. DNA for the CDR3: TGTGCCAGTAGTATACAGGGGGCGCGGGGAGTTCAAGAGACCCAGTACTTC.

The rearrangement joins TRBV9 to TRBJ2-3; 9 nucleotides agree with TRBD1. CDR1 is SGDLS, CDR2 YYNGEE, per germline. This CDR3 comprises 16 residues. With V trimmed by 3 bases and J by 0 bases, 5 bases remained unmatched. CDR3 DNA sequence: TGTGCCAGCAGCGCGGACAGGGGATCTAGCACAGATACGCAGTATTTT. Translated: CASSADRGSSTDTQYF.

The CDR3 reads CASSPGKRFGYTF. CDR3 nucleotide sequence: TGTGCCAGCTCACCAGGGAAAAGGTTCGGCTACACCTTC. The chain has TRBV18 and TRBJ1-2; no firm D call. The ends were cut back, 2 bases at V and 8 bases at J, with 12 bases in the middle. There are 13 residues in the CDR3. Germline values: CDR1 KGHSH, CDR2 LQKENI.

The chain recombines TRBV19 with TRBJ1-2; 8 nucleotides match TRBD1. This CDR3 is 16 amino acids long. Germline V gives CDR1 LNHDA, CDR2 SQIVND (reference sequence). The V gene end was trimmed by 5 bases and the J gene end by 4 bases; junction bases not matched to a gene: 12. DNA for the CDR3: TGTGCCAGTAGTCTAATGTATTCGGGGACAGGCTATGGCTACACCTTC. It yields the protein CASSLMYSGTGYGYTF.

The chain has TRBV9 and TRBJ2-7; TRBD2 agrees at 8 bases. CDR3 length: 14 residues. In germline, CDR1 is SGDLS, CDR2 YYNGEE. The ends lost 0 bases at V and 6 bases at J; junction bases unmatched: 5. CDR3 amino acids: CASSVAGREGEQYF. The DNA of the CDR3 is TGTGCCAGCAGCGTAGCGGGACGGGAGGGCGAGCAGTACTTC.

This chain connects TRBV6-4 to TRBJ1-5; 7 bases are shared with TRBD1. V was pared by 6 bases and J by 6 bases, with 11 bases of the junction left unmatched. CDR3 length: 15 amino acids. From germline, CDR1 is MRHNA and CDR2 SNTAGT. CDR3 coding DNA: TGTGCCAGCAGGCAAACAGGGGATATAGGTCAGCCCCAGCATTTT. Translating gives CASRQTGDIGQPQHF.

Only a few counts were recorded for this clone. The V call is TRBV10-3, the J call TRBJ1-3; possible D gene TRBD1, 6 bases. This CDR3 is built from 13 residues. The V end lost 10 bases, the J end lost 4 bases, and 14 bases lay between the germline ends. Germline V CDR1 and CDR2: ENHRY, SYGVKD. CDR3 sequence: CATSQGGGNTIYF. As DNA, the CDR3 is TGTGCCACCTCACAGGGAGGCGGAAACACCATATATTTT.

The chain joins TRBV6-5 to TRBJ2-7, with 9 nucleotides matching TRBD1. V shed 6 bases and J 3 bases; nucleotides not matched to a gene: 3. The germline gives CDR1 MNHEY, CDR2 SVGAGI. This CDR3 is built from 13 residues. CDR3: CASRDRGIYEQYF. CDR3 DNA sequence: TGTGCCAGCAGGGACAGGGGCATCTACGAGCAGTACTTC.

The chain joins TRBV7-2 to TRBJ2-5; TRBD1 aligns across 7 bases. The CDR3 sequence is 17 residues long. Germline CDR1 SGHTA, CDR2 FQGNSA. Unmatched junction bases numbered 17, after V lost 5 bases and J lost 5 bases. The CDR3: CASSPHRRTGGSETQYF. The CDR3 nucleotides read TGTGCCAGCAGCCCTCACCGACGGACAGGTGGGTCCGAGACCCAGTACTTC.

This CDR3 reads CASSQEATGTTTDTQYF. The CDR3 DNA reads TGTGCCAGCAGCCAAGAGGCTACCGGGACTACCACAGATACGCAGTATTTT. The V gene is TRBV4-2, the J gene TRBJ2-3; 7 nucleotides match TRBD2. The CDR3 contains 17 residues. Germline-derived CDR1 and CDR2 are LGHNA and YNFKEQ. After removal of 0 bases from V and 2 bases from J, the junction contained 8 bases not matched to a gene.

This rearrangement joins TRBV5-5 to TRBJ1-4; no firm D call. CDR1 and CDR2 (germline): SGHKS, YYEKEE (reference sequence). V was clipped by 0 bases and J by 5 bases, with 14 bases between them. This CDR3 region has 16 residues. CDR3: CASSLGVLKGNEKLFF. CDR3 coding DNA: TGTGCCAGCAGCTTGGGAGTCCTTAAGGGCAATGAAAAACTGTTTTTT.

The chain recombines TRBV7-2 with TRBJ1-1; no reliable D call. The CDR3 extends over 14 amino acids. Per germline, CDR1 SGHTA and CDR2 FQGNSA. Trimming shortened V by 1 base and J by 5 bases, and 11 bases separated the two germline ends. CDR3 in amino acids: CASSLVLRDTEAFF. DNA of the CDR3: TGTGCCAGCAGCTTAGTATTAAGGGATACTGAAGCTTTCTTT.